This T cell receptor (beta chain) was identified during a study of blood T cells in healthy people across ages. Study overall: Template switching caught about one barcoded beta molecule for each two T cells.

A second PCR, run for roughly 7 to 12 cycles, used a sample-barcoded 5' primer plus a J-beta primer mix. TCRdb re-derived calls from the 5' RACE reads in MiXCR, one entry per CDR3 protein. The sample lists roughly 550,000 distinct CDR3 sequences; 24% were seen once. The germline CDR1 and CDR2 sequences are SQVTM and ANQGSEA. With 6 bases removed from V and 6 bases from J, the gap between germline ends came to 14 bases. This CDR3 contains 12 residues. This clonotype has a handful of counts. Another study also made use of these data, one on T cells of mothers and their children. That report adds: Second-PCR primer M1S introduced sample barcodes and 2-4 random nucleotides.

Sequenced material: blood. The rearrangement uses TRBV29-1 and TRBJ1-2; a possible D gene is TRBD1 (6 bases). The receptor's source is a boy aged 5 to 17 in good health. CDR3 DNA sequence: TGCAGCGTGCACACAGGGCCGGATGGCTACACCTTC. Its protein is CSVHTGPDGYTF.